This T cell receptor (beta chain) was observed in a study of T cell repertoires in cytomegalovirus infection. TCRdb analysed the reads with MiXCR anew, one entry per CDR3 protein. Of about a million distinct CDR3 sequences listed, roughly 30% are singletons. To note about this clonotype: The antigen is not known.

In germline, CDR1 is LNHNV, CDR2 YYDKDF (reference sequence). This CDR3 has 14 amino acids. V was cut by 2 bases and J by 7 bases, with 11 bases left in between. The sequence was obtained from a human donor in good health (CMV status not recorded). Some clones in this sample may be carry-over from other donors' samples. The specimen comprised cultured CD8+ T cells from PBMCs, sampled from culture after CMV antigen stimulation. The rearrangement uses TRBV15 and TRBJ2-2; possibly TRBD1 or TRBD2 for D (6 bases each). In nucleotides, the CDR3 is TGTGCCACCAGCAGAAGGGGGGCGAACGGGGAGCTGTTTTTT. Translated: CATSRRGANGELFF.